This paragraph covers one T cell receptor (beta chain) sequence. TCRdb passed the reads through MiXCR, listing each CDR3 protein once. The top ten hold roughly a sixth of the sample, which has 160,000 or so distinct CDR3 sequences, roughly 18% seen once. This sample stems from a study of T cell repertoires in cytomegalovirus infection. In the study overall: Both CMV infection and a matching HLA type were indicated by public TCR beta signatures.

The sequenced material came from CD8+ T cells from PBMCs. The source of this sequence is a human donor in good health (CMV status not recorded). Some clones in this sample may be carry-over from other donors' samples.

CDR3 nucleotide sequence: TGTGCCAGCAGTGAATGGAGGGAGACTAATTCACCCCTCCACTTT. The encoded protein is CASSEWRETNSPLHF. J is TRBJ1-6 and V is TRBV25-1; D gene uncertain. Deletions cut 1 base from V and 6 bases from J, with 10 bases between. Germline-derived CDR1 and CDR2 are MGHDK and SYGVNS. The CDR3 loop spans 15 amino acids.